This TCR beta chain emerged from a study of blood T cells in healthy people across ages. A second about 6 to 12 cycle PCR used barcoded and J-beta primers. TCRdb redid the calling of the 5' RACE reads with MiXCR, one entry per CDR3 protein. The table includes hundreds of thousands of distinct CDR3 sequences, 52% detected once. About this clonotype itself: The target antigen is unknown.

Whole-study results and caveats: Any conclusive comparison of naive versus antigen-experienced cells was prevented by using unsorted PBMCs. As naive T cell percentage varied, TCR beta diversity correlated strongly with it. Measured against age, TCR beta diversity per million T cells decreased in a roughly linear manner.

J lost 4 bases, V lost 4 bases, and 10 bases had no gene match. The CDR3 consists of 15 residues. Germline loops: CDR1 SGDLS, CDR2 YYNGEE. The chain recombines TRBV9 with TRBJ2-5, with 7 bases matching TRBD2. The TCR was taken from a woman over 75 in good health. The sequencing sample was made of blood. The CDR3 DNA follows: TGTGCCAGCAGCCCCCAACGGGACTATGGAGAGACCCAGTACTTC. This sequence encodes CASSPQRDYGETQYF.